The source of this T cell receptor (beta chain) is a study of cytomegalovirus exposure and HLA in healthy donors. Study-wide background: A previous analysis identified 117 million unique TCR beta sequences derived from roughly 180 million T cells.

The PCR was carried out with 60 Vbeta primers and 13 Jbeta primers. Libraries were prepared by immunoSEQ multiplex PCR; TCRdb keeps only in-frame clonotypes and omits some of them. The sample has 150,000 to 200,000 clones, roughly 77% seen once. Regarding this clone: Its antigen is unidentified. The same CDR3 arises from other DNA sequences in this sample as well.

The CDR3 totals 17 residues. Trimming took off 0 bases at V and 1 base at J, with 14 bases between the two ends. CDR1 is SGDLS, CDR2 YYNGEE, per germline. Notes on the study in general: Common viral pathogens (according to a later analysis) appeared linked to several of the most significant clusters. Most subjects' HLA-A and HLA-B alleles were reportedly predicted from TCR beta sequences. Later genetic work tied a missense DCLRE1C variant to beta-chain V and J trimming.

This chain links TRBV9 with TRBJ1-3; maybe TRBD1 (5 bases). Sequencing was carried out using PBMCs. The TCR originated in a woman younger than 35 in good health and CMV-seronegative. The DNA for the CDR3 is TGTGCCAGCAGCGTAGGGGGCCAGGGCCGTTCTGGAAACACCATATATTTT. This codes for CASSVGGQGRSGNTIYF.